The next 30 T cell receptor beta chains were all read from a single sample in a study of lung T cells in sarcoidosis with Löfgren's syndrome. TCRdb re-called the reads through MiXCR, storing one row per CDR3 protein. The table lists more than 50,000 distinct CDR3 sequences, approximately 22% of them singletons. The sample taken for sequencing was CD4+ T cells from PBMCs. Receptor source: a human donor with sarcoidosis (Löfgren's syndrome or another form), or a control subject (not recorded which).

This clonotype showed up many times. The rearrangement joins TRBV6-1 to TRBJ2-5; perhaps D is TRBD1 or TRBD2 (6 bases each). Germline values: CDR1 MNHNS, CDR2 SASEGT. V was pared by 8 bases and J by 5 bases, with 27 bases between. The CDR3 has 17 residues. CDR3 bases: TGTGCCAGCCGAACCCAAAAAAGGGGGGCCGCGGGGGAGACCCAGTACTTC. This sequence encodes CASRTQKRGAAGETQYF.

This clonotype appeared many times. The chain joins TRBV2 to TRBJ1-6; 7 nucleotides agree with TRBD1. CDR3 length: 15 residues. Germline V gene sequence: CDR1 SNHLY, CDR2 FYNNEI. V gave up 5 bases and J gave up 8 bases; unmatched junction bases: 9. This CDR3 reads CASSSDRVYDSPLHF. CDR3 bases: TGTGCCAGCAGTTCTGACAGGGTTTACGATTCACCCCTCCACTTT.

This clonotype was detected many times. CDR3 DNA sequence: TGTGCCAGCAGTTCCGGGACTGAGCTTGGAGTGGCGCAGTATTTT. Amino acid sequence: CASSSGTELGVAQYF. The chain has TRBV12-3 or TRBV12-4 and TRBJ2-3, with D perhaps TRBD2 (6 bases). CDR3 length: 15 amino acids. Trimming left V 4 bases short and J 10 bases short, with 21 bases between.

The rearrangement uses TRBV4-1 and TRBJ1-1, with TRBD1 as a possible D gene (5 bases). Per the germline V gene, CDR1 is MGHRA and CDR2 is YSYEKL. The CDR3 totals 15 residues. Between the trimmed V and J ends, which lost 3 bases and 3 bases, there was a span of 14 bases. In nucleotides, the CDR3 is TGCGCCAGCAGCCATTCGGGACTTTCGGACACTGAAGCTTTCTTT. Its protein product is CASSHSGLSDTEAFF.

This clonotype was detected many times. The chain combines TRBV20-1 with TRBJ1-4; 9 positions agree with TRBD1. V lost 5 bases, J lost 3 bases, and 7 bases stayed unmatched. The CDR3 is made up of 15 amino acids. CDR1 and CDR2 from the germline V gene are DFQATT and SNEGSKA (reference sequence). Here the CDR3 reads CSAYGQGYPNEKLFF. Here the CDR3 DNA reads TGCAGTGCTTATGGACAGGGGTACCCTAATGAAAAACTGTTTTTT.

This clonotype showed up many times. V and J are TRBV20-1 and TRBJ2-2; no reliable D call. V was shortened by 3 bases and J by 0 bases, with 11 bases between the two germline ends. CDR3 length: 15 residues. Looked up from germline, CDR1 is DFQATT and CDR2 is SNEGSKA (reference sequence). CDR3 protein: CSARGIRTNTGELFF. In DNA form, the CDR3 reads TGCAGTGCTAGGGGAATCCGCACGAACACCGGGGAGCTGTTTTTT.

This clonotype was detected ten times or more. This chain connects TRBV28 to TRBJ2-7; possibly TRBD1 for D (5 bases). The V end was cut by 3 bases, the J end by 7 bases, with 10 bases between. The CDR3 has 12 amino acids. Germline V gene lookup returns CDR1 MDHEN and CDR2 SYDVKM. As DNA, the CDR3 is TGTGCCAGCAGTTTCAGGGTTGGGGAGCAGTACGTC. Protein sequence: CASSFRVGEQYV.

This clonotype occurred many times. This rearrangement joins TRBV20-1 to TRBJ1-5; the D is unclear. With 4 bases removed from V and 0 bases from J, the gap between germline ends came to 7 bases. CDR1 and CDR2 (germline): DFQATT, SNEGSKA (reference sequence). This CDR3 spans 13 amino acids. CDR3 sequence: CSATDYSNQPQHF. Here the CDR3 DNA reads TGCAGTGCTACGGATTATAGCAATCAGCCCCAGCATTTT.

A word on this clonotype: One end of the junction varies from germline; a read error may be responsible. As DNA, the CDR3 is TGCGTCAGCAGCTTGAGCGGGGCGAACACTGAAGCTTTCTTT. Translating it yields CVSSLSGANTEAFF. The chain uses TRBV5-1 and TRBJ1-1; D is possibly TRBD1 (5 bases). CDR1 and CDR2 from the germline V gene are SGHRS and YFSETQ. This CDR3 is 14 amino acids long.

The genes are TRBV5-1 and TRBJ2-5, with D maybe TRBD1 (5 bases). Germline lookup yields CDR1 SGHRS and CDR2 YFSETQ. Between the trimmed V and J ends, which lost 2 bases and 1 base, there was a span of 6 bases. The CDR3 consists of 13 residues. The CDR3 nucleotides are TGCGCCAGCAGCTTAGGGGTCCAAGAGACCCAGTACTTC. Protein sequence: CASSLGVQETQYF.

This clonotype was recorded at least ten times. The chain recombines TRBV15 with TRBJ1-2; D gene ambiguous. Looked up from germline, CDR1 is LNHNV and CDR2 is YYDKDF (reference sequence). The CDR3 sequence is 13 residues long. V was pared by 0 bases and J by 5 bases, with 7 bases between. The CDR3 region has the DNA TGTGCCACCAGCAGAGATGGGGAGTATGGCTACACCTTC. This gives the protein CATSRDGEYGYTF.

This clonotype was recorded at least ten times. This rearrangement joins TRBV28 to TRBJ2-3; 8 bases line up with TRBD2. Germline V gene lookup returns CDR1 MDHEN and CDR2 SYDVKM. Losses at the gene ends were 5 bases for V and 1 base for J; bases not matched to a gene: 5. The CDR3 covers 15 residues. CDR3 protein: CASSVTGGRTDTQYF. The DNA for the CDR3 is TGTGCCAGCAGTGTAACGGGGGGGCGCACAGATACGCAGTATTTT.

The CDR3 DNA sequence: TGTGCCAGCAGCTTAACGAAGGGGTCGATATGGGGTAGCACAGATACGCAGTATTTT. Its protein product is CASSLTKGSIWGSTDTQYF. The gene calls are TRBV7-3 and TRBJ2-3; weak D call: TRBD1 (5 bases). Per the germline V gene, CDR1 is SGHTA and CDR2 is FQGTGA. The germline V and J ends were trimmed by 0 bases and 0 bases, with 19 bases remaining between them. The CDR3 sequence is 19 residues long.

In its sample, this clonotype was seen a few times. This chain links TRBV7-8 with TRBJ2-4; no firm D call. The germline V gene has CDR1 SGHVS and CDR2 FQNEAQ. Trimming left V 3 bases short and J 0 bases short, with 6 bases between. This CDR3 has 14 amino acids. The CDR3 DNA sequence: TGTGCCAGCAGCTTCACGCTAGCCAAAAACATTCAGTACTTC. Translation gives CASSFTLAKNIQYF.

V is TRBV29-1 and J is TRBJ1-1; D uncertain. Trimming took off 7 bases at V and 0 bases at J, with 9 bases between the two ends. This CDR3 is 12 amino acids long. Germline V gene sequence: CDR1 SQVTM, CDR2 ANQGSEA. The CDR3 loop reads CSADELNTEAFF. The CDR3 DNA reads TGCAGCGCTGATGAACTGAACACTGAAGCTTTCTTT.

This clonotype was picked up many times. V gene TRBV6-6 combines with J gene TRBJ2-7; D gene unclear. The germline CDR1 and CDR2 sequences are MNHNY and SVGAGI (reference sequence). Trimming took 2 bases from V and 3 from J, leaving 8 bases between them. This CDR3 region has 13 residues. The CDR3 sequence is CASSYRLYYEQYV. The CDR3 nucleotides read TGTGCCAGCAGTTACAGGTTATACTACGAGCAGTACGTC.

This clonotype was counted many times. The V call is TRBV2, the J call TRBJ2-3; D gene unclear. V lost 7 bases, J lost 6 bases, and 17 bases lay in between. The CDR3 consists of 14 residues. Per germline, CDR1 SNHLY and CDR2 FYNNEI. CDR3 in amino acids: CASKAGGSGDTQYF. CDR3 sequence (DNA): TGTGCCAGCAAGGCAGGCGGATCCGGGGATACGCAGTATTTT.

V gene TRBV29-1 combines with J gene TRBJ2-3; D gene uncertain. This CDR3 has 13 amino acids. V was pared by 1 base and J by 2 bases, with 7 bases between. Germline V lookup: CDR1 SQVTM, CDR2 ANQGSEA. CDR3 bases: TGCAGCGTTGAAGGGCGCTTCACAGATACGCAGTATTTT. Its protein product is CSVEGRFTDTQYF.

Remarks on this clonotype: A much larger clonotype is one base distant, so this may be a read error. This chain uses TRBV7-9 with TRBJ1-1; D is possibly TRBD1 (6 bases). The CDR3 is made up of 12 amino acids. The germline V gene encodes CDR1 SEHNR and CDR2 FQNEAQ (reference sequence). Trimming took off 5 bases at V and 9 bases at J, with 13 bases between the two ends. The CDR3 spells CASSATGCKAFF. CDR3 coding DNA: TGTGCCAGCAGCGCAACAGGGTGTAAAGCTTTCTTT.

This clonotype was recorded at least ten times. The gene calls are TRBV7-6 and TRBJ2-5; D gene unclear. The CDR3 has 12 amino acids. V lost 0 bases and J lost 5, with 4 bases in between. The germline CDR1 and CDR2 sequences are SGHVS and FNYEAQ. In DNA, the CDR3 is TGTGCCAGCAGCTTAGCGGGTGAGACCCAGTACTTC. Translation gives CASSLAGETQYF.

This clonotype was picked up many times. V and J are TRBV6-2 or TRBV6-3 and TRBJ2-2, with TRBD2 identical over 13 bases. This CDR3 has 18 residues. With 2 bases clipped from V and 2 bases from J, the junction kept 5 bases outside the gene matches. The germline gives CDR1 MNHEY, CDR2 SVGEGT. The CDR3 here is CASSYPGLAGRNTGELFF. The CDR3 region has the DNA TGTGCCAGCAGTTACCCGGGACTAGCGGGACGAAACACCGGGGAGCTGTTTTTT.

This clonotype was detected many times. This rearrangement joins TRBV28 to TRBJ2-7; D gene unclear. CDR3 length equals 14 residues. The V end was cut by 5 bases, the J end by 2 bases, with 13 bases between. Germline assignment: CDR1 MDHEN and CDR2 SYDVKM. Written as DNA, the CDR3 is TGTGCCAGCAGTCTTCTTGGGCAGACCTACGAGCAGTACTTC. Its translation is CASSLLGQTYEQYF.

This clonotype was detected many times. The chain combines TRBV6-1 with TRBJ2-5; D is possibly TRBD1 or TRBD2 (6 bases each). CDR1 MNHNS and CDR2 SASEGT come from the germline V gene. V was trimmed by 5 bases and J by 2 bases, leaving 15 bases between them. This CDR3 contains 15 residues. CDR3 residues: CASSSQGRGQETQYF. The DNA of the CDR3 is TGTGCCAGCAGTTCACAGGGTCGGGGGCAAGAGACCCAGTACTTC.

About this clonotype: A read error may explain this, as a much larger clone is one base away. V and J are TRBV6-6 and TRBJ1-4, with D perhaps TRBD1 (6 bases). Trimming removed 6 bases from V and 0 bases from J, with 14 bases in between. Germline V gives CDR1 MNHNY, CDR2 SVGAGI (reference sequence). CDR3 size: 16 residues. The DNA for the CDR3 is TGTGCCAGCAGCTGTGGGACACTTGCAACTAATGAAAAACTGTTTTTT. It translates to CASSCGTLATNEKLFF.

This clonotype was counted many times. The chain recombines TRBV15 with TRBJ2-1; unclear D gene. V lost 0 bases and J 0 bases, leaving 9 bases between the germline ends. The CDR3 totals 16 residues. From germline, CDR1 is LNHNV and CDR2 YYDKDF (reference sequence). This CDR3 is CATSRDRVASYNEQFF. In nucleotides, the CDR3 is TGTGCCACCAGCAGAGACCGGGTAGCCTCCTACAATGAGCAGTTCTTC.

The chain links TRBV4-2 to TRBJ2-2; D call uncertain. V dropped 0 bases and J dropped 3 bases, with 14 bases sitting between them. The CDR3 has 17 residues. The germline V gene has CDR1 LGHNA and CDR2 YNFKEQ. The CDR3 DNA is TGTGCCAGCAGCCAAGATGGCCCCAGGTACTACACCGGGGAGCTGTTTTTT. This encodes CASSQDGPRYYTGELFF.

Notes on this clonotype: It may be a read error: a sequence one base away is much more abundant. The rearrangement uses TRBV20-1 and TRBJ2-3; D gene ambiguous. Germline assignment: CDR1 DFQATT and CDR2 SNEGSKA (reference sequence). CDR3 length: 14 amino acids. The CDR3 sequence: CNAFRGGSTDTQYF. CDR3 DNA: TGCAATGCTTTCCGAGGCGGCAGCACAGATACGCAGTATTTT.

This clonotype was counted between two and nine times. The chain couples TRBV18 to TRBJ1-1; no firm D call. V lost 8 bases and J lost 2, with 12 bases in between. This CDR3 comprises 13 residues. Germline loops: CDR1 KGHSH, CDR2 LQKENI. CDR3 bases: TGTGCCAGCCGGGGTAACAGTAACACTGAAGCTTTCTTT. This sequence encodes CASRGNSNTEAFF.

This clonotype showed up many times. The CDR3 sequence: CSARDFGQGNTEAFF. The CDR3, as DNA: TGCAGTGCTAGAGATTTCGGACAGGGGAACACTGAAGCTTTCTTT. The rearrangement links TRBV20-1 to TRBJ1-1; TRBD1 matches at 8 bases. The J segment lost 1 base and the V segment lost 0 bases, leaving 4 bases of the junction unmatched. The CDR3 sequence is 15 residues long. The germline CDR1 and CDR2 sequences are DFQATT and SNEGSKA (reference sequence).

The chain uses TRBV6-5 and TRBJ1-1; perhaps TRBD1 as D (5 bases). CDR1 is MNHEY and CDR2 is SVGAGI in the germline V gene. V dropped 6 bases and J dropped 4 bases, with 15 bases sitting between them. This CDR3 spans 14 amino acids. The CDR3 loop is CASRSGATSTEAFF. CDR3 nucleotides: TGTGCCAGCAGGTCCGGGGCAACGAGCACTGAAGCTTTCTTT.